Listed below are T cell receptor beta chains from one sample, sequenced in a study of human T cells and chemical hapten exposure. A single record per CDR3 protein comes from TCRdb applying MiXCR to the RACE reads. This table holds approximately 370,000 distinct CDR3 sequences, around 5.5% found once. Sequencing was performed on whole blood, taken in connection with sensitization to the hapten diphenylcyclopropenone (DPC). These TCRs come from a woman younger than 30 with alopecia areata. Some clones in this sample may be carry-over from other donors' samples. Each CDR3 is given with its conserved first and last residue. Each record gives: clone size, V gene, CDR3 length, J gene, D gene, CDR3 DNA, CDR3 protein. D genes are given only for firm matches. The size field is filled for only some rows; it gives once, few, many or a size class.

few	TRBV12-3/TRBV12-4	14	TRBJ1-2	NA	TGTGCCAGCAGTGCCCAGGGAATCAACTATGGCTACACCTTC	CASSAQGINYGYTF
NA	TRBV7-3	14	TRBJ2-1	TRBD1	TGTGCCAGCAGCTTAATGCCGACAGGGAATGAGCAGTTCTTC	CASSLMPTGNEQFF
many	TRBV6-6	13	TRBJ1-2	NA	TGTGCCAGCAGTGGACAGCCCGACTATGGCTACACCTTC	CASSGQPDYGYTF
many	TRBV6-5	13	TRBJ1-5	NA	TGTGCCAGCAGAGACACCTTTAAAGGTCCCCAGCATTTT	CASRDTFKGPQHF
few	TRBV6-6	14	TRBJ2-7	TRBD1	TGTGCCAGCATACCGGGACAGGGTGTCAACGAGCAGTACTTC	CASIPGQGVNEQYF
NA	TRBV20-1	15	TRBJ2-6	NA	TGCAGTGCTAGCGGGAACGGGCCTGGGGCCAACGTCCTGACTTTC	CSASGNGPGANVLTF
many	TRBV4-3	15	TRBJ2-3	TRBD1	TGTGCCAGCAGCCAAGACAGGGGTAGCACAGATACGCAGTATTTT	CASSQDRGSTDTQYF
many	TRBV6-2/TRBV6-3	14	TRBJ1-1	NA	TGTGCCAGCATCGATAAACAGGGGAACACTGAAGCTTTCTTT	CASIDKQGNTEAFF
many	TRBV9	16	TRBJ1-1	NA	TGTGCCAGCAGCGTGGGTGGTGGGGGCGTAGGCACTGAAGCTTTCTTT	CASSVGGGGVGTEAFF
few	TRBV4-2	16	TRBJ2-3	NA	TGTGCCAGCAGCCAAGAGGGTGGGGCTAGCACAGATACGCAGTATTTT	CASSQEGGASTDTQYF
few	TRBV7-2	12	TRBJ1-4	NA	TGTGCCAGCAGCTTATTTTACCACAAACTGTTTTTT	CASSLFYHKLFF
many	TRBV4-1	16	TRBJ2-5	TRBD2	TGCGCCAGCAGCCAAGGGACTAGCGGCTGGCAAGAGACCCAGTACTTC	CASSQGTSGWQETQYF
few	TRBV6-5	15	TRBJ2-7	TRBD2	TGTGCCAGCAGCCTTAGCGGGGGCACCTGGTACGAGCAGTACTTC	CASSLSGGTWYEQYF
NA	TRBV4-3	15	TRBJ1-1	NA	TGCGCCAGCAGCCAAGATCGGGGGGCTTTACCTGAAGCTTTCTTT	CASSQDRGALPEAFF
NA	TRBV7-9	15	TRBJ1-5	NA	TGTGCCAGCAGCAAAGACGGCTATAGCAATCAGCCCCAGCATTTT	CASSKDGYSNQPQHF